Each of the 31 T cell receptor beta chains below was sequenced from the same sample in a study of radiotherapy plus CTLA-4 blockade in lung cancer. TCRdb's table, derived via immunoSEQ multiplex PCR, lists solely in-frame clones and lacks some. Found here are 95,000 to 150,000 clones, 70% to 90% of them singletons; the top ten hold approximately 7%. Sequenced here: peripheral blood, sampled from a patient treated with radiotherapy plus ipilimumab. The receptors originated from a human donor with non-small cell lung cancer that progressed on radiotherapy plus ipilimumab.

The rearrangement uses TRBV5-1 and TRBJ2-7, with D possibly being TRBD2 (6 bases). Germline CDR1 SGHRS, CDR2 YFSETQ. This CDR3 has 15 amino acids. V lost 2 bases and J lost 0, with 12 bases in between. In DNA, the CDR3 is TGCGCCAGCAGCTTCGGGGGAGGTAACTCCTACGAGCAGTACTTC. Its protein product is CASSFGGGNSYEQYF.

The table lists this clone with a few counts. This chain connects TRBV7-2 to TRBJ2-7, with TRBD2 matching over 10 bases. The CDR3 totals 15 residues. CDR1 is SGHTA and CDR2 is FQGNSA in the germline V gene. V lost 6 bases, J lost 5 bases, and 10 bases stayed unmatched. CDR3 nucleotides: TGTGCCAGCAGTTCTGTTGGGACTAGCGTACACGAGCAGTACTTC. This encodes CASSSVGTSVHEQYF. The full variable domain, completed using reference TRBV7-2 and TRBJ2-7, is GAGVSQSPSNKVTEKGKDVELRCDPISGHTALYWYRQSLGQGLEFLIYFQGNSAPDKSGLPSDRFSAERTGGSVSTLTIQRTQQEDSAVYLCASSSVGTSVHEQYFGPGTRLTVT.

The chain combines TRBV23-1 with TRBJ2-7; D gene uncertain. TRBV23-1 is noted as an ORF with a role that remains uncertain. V was clipped by 4 bases and J by 2 bases, with 21 bases between them. CDR3 length: 17 amino acids. Written as DNA, the CDR3 is TGCGCCAGCAGTCCTACCCACAGAGTCAACTTAACCTACGAGCAGTACTTC. Protein: CASSPTHRVNLTYEQYF.

The rearrangement links TRBV5-1 to TRBJ2-7, with D possibly TRBD2 on 7 matching bases. The CDR3 runs to 14 residues. Germline assignment: CDR1 SGHRS and CDR2 YFSETQ. The ends were cut back, 1 base at V and 7 bases at J, with 15 bases in the middle. In nucleotides, the CDR3 is TGCGCCAGCAGCTTGACCAGGGGAGGGGTGGAGCAGTACTTC. This gives the protein CASSLTRGGVEQYF.

This clone has only one observation. J is TRBJ2-3 and V is TRBV20-1; D gene unclear. The CDR3 sequence is 11 residues long. V lost 0 bases to trimming and J lost 2 bases, with 0 bases between them. The germline V gene encodes CDR1 DFQATT and CDR2 SNEGSKA (reference sequence). The DNA of the CDR3 is TGCAGTGCTAGAGACACAGATACGCAGTATTTT. This sequence encodes CSARDTDTQYF.

The chain employs TRBV19 and TRBJ1-5, with 8 bases aligning to TRBD1. V was clipped by 3 bases and J by 7 bases; unmatched bases: 5. Germline CDR1 is LNHDA and CDR2 is SQIVND (reference sequence). The length of the CDR3 is 14 residues. As DNA, the CDR3 is TGTGCCAGTAGTATCGGCGCAGGGGGCCAGCCCCAGCATTTT. Translated, it gives CASSIGAGGQPQHF.

The rearrangement uses TRBV7-3 and TRBJ2-7; D might be TRBD2 (6 bases). V was shortened by 5 bases and J by 6 bases, with 14 bases between the two germline ends. Germline V gene sequence: CDR1 SGHTA, CDR2 FQGTGA. The CDR3 has 13 residues. For the CDR3, the DNA is TGTGCCAGCAGCCCATCCTTGGGGGGCGAGCAGTACTTC. Encoded protein: CASSPSLGGEQYF.

The chain has TRBV25-1 and TRBJ1-1; D not certain. Germline V gene sequence: CDR1 MGHDK, CDR2 SYGVNS. This CDR3 comprises 12 residues. V shed 10 bases and J shed 3 bases, with 12 bases lying between them. CDR3 region: CATESSHTEAFF. CDR3 bases: TGTGCCACCGAGAGCTCGCACACTGAAGCTTTCTTT.

The chain recombines TRBV9 with TRBJ2-7, with D perhaps TRBD1 or TRBD2 (6 bases each). The length of the CDR3 is 20 residues. Germline CDR1 is SGDLS and CDR2 is YYNGEE. The V end was cut by 1 base, the J end by 3 bases, with 29 bases between. The CDR3 here is CASSVRRRAGGPPRGYEQYF. The CDR3 bases are TGTGCCAGCAGCGTAAGAAGGAGGGCGGGCGGTCCCCCCAGGGGCTACGAGCAGTACTTC.

The table lists this clone with a count of one. The V gene is TRBV2, the J gene TRBJ1-5, with D perhaps TRBD1 (5 bases). The germline V gene has CDR1 SNHLY and CDR2 FYNNEI. The CDR3 is 15 amino acids. V was trimmed by 5 bases and J by 6 bases, leaving 17 bases between them. Here the CDR3 DNA reads TGTGCCAGCAGTTTTCGGGACGGTTCCTTTCAGCCCCAGCATTTT. Translation gives CASSFRDGSFQPQHF.

CDR3 nucleotide sequence: TGTGCCAGCACACCCCATGGGGGAGTAGGCTACACCTTC. Protein product: CASTPHGGVGYTF. This rearrangement joins TRBV6-5 to TRBJ1-2, with D possibly TRBD1 on 5 matching bases. Trimming cost V 7 bases and J 8 bases, with 17 bases left between them. The length of the CDR3 is 13 residues. Per germline, CDR1 MNHEY and CDR2 SVGAGI.

DNA of the CDR3: TGTGCCAGCAGCAAATCTACAGGGACAGACACTGAAGCTTTCTTT. Its translation: CASSKSTGTDTEAFF. The V gene is TRBV21-1, the J gene TRBJ1-1; TRBD1 is taken as the D call from the table, unchecked against the DNA. TRBV21-1 is designated a pseudogene. This CDR3 is 15 amino acids long.

The rearrangement uses TRBV11-2 and TRBJ2-7, with TRBD2 identical over 11 bases. The germline CDR1 and CDR2 sequences are SGHAT and FQNNGV. This CDR3 has 18 amino acids. V trimming: 5 bases; J trimming: 6 bases; junction bases outside the gene matches: 18. Here the CDR3 DNA reads TGTGCCAGCAGCCCTCTCCCCCATACTAGCGGGAGAGGGTCCGAGCAGTACTTC. Residues: CASSPLPHTSGRGSEQYF.

V gene TRBV28 combines with J gene TRBJ2-7; D call uncertain. CDR1 and CDR2 from the germline V gene are MDHEN and SYDVKM. V lost 5 bases and J 0 bases, leaving 14 bases between the germline ends. The CDR3 is 15 residues long. CDR3 DNA sequence: TGTGCCAGCAGTGCCGGACCGAATCCCTCCTACGAGCAGTACTTC. Amino acids: CASSAGPNPSYEQYF.

Only one count was recorded for this clone. The chain joins TRBV19 to TRBJ1-1; 8 positions agree with TRBD1. The V and J ends lost 5 bases and 7 bases, in that order; junction bases with no gene match: 9. This CDR3 spans 14 amino acids. The V gene's germline CDR1 is LNHDA and CDR2 SQIVND (reference sequence). CDR3 coding DNA: TGTGCCAGTAGTTCGGGCAGGGGGCGGAATGAAGCTTTCTTT. This encodes CASSSGRGRNEAFF.

V usage is TRBV6-6 and J usage is TRBJ2-1; D remains unclear. This CDR3 contains 12 residues. Germline V gene lookup returns CDR1 MNHNY and CDR2 SVGAGI (reference sequence). Deletions cut 5 bases from V and 10 bases from J, with 12 bases between. The CDR3 DNA is TGTGCCAGCAGTCAATTTCCCGGGGAGCAGTTCTTC. Translation gives CASSQFPGEQFF.

The chain joins TRBV19 to TRBJ1-5; 7 bases line up with TRBD1. The CDR3 loop spans 15 amino acids. CDR1 LNHDA and CDR2 SQIVND come from the germline V gene (reference sequence). Trimming cost V 4 bases and J 6 bases; bases outside gene matches: 9. CDR3 sequence (DNA): TGTGCCAGTAGTAGACAGGGAGCACGTGGTCAGCCCCAGCATTTT. It yields the protein CASSRQGARGQPQHF.

The chain carries TRBV11-2 and TRBJ2-5, with 12 bases aligning to TRBD2. The J segment lost 6 bases and the V segment lost 5 bases, leaving 10 bases of the junction unmatched. CDR3 length: 16 residues. Germline CDR1 and CDR2: SGHAT and FQNNGV. This CDR3 reads CASSPRTSGMLQTQYF. For the CDR3, the DNA is TGTGCCAGCAGCCCTCGGACTAGCGGGATGCTACAGACCCAGTACTTC.

This chain links TRBV6-1 with TRBJ1-1, with a weak D call TRBD1 (6 bases). The CDR3 is 15 residues long. CDR1 MNHNS and CDR2 SASEGT come from the germline V gene. V was trimmed by 6 bases and J by 1 base, leaving 15 bases between them. The CDR3 DNA is TGTGCCAGCAGCCAGCAGGGGAGCGGGAACACTGAAGCTTTCTTT. It yields the protein CASSQQGSGNTEAFF.

The chain uses TRBV7-9 and TRBJ1-4; tentatively, D is TRBD1 (5 bases). V lost 5 bases to trimming and J lost 7 bases, with 5 bases between them. CDR3 length equals 11 residues. The germline V gene encodes CDR1 SEHNR and CDR2 FQNEAQ (reference sequence). The CDR3 loop is CASSQGEKLFF. Written as DNA, the CDR3 is TGTGCCAGCAGCCAGGGTGAAAAACTGTTTTTT.

The chain couples TRBV6-5 to TRBJ2-1, with a weak D call TRBD2 (6 bases). This CDR3 contains 13 residues. Trimming cost V 9 bases and J 6 bases, with 15 bases left between them. Germline assignment: CDR1 MNHEY and CDR2 SVGAGI. Written as DNA, the CDR3 is TGTGCCAGTATGGAGGGAGGAGGCAATGAGCAGTTCTTC. Residues: CASMEGGGNEQFF.

J is TRBJ2-4 and V is TRBV6-5; the match to TRBD1 covers 11 bases. Per the germline V gene, CDR1 is MNHEY and CDR2 is SVGAGI. J gave up 11 bases and V 5 bases, and 5 bases lay outside the gene matches. This CDR3 is 13 amino acids long. The CDR3 region is CASSAGTGGVQYF. CDR3 DNA: TGTGCCAGCAGTGCTGGGACAGGGGGTGTTCAGTACTTC.

The rearrangement joins TRBV10-3 to TRBJ2-7; D is perhaps TRBD1 or TRBD2 (5 bases each). Germline CDR1 and CDR2: ENHRY and SYGVKD. This CDR3 contains 15 residues. V was cut by 10 bases and J by 2 bases, with 21 bases left in between. The CDR3 sequence is CATTGDRDLTYEQYF. The CDR3 DNA reads as TGTGCCACAACGGGCGACCGGGACCTGACCTACGAGCAGTACTTC.

Regarding this clone: One junction end disagrees with the germline gene, perhaps due to a read error. The rearrangement joins TRBV6-1 to TRBJ2-5; D might be TRBD2 (8 bases). Germline V lookup: CDR1 MNHNS, CDR2 SASEGT. CDR3 length: 17 amino acids. The CDR3 is CASREDRARGGTETQYF. The CDR3 DNA is TGTGCCAGCAGAGAAGACAGGGCTCGGGGGGGGACGGAGACCCAGTACTTC.

V usage is TRBV19 and J usage is TRBJ1-5, with D possibly being TRBD1 (5 bases). This CDR3 comprises 13 residues. Trimming shortened V by 6 bases and J by 4 bases, and 10 bases separated the two germline ends. The germline V gene has CDR1 LNHDA and CDR2 SQIVND (reference sequence). The CDR3 protein is CASRTGGNQPQHF. DNA for the CDR3: TGTGCCAGTAGAACAGGTGGAAATCAGCCCCAGCATTTT.

The chain is built from TRBV15 and TRBJ2-1; weak D call: TRBD2 (6 bases). V lost 9 bases and J 6 bases, leaving 18 bases between the germline ends. The CDR3 extends over 14 amino acids. Germline CDR1 is LNHNV and CDR2 is YYDKDF (reference sequence). CDR3: CATSRDSTINEQFF. CDR3 nucleotides: TGTGCCACGTCTCGGGACTCTACAATCAATGAGCAGTTCTTC.

The V and J genes are TRBV2 and TRBJ2-5, with D unresolved. This CDR3 region has 12 residues. V was trimmed by 7 bases and J by 1 base, leaving 7 bases between them. The germline V gene has CDR1 SNHLY and CDR2 FYNNEI. This CDR3 is CASKASQETQYF. CDR3 in DNA: TGTGCCAGCAAGGCTTCCCAAGAGACCCAGTACTTC. Full variable domain (outside the CDR3, taken from reference TRBV2 and TRBJ2-5): EPEVTQTPSHQVTQMGQEVILRCVPISNHLYFYWYRQILGQKVEFLVSFYNNEISEKSEIFDDQFSVERPDGSNFTLKIRSTKLEDSAMYFCASKASQETQYFGPGTRLLVL.

This chain connects TRBV5-4 to TRBJ2-5, with 16 bases fitting TRBD2. The CDR3 sequence is 16 residues long. The ends lost 4 bases at V and 7 bases at J; junction bases unmatched: 7. Germline CDR1 SGHNT, CDR2 YYREEE (reference sequence). CDR3 sequence (DNA): TGTGCCAGCAGCCCGGGACTAGCGGGAGGGTCGGGGACCCAGTACTTC. Translating gives CASSPGLAGGSGTQYF.

This clone occurred once. The rearrangement joins TRBV19 to TRBJ2-2, with unresolved D. Per germline, CDR1 LNHDA and CDR2 SQIVND (reference sequence). V was clipped by 6 bases and J by 2 bases, with 13 bases between them. The CDR3 length is 15 residues. The CDR3, as DNA: TGTGCCAGTAGCACAACAAGGGCAAACACCGGGGAGCTGTTTTTT. Its translation is CASSTTRANTGELFF.

This chain links TRBV6-1 with TRBJ2-3, with TRBD2 matching over 7 bases. Looked up from germline, CDR1 is MNHNS and CDR2 is SASEGT. After removal of 6 bases from V and 4 bases from J, the junction contained 7 bases not matched to a gene. This CDR3 is built from 14 residues. CDR3 nucleotides: TGTGCCAGCAGCGGCGGGAGTGTACCAGATACGCAGTATTTT. Its protein product is CASSGGSVPDTQYF.

CDR3 coding DNA: TGTGCCAGCAGTGAAAACAGGGCAGGGGAGCCGGGACAGGATCGGGCTAACTATGGCTACACCTTC. It translates to CASSENRAGEPGQDRANYGYTF. The V and J genes are TRBV2 and TRBJ1-2, with TRBD1 identical over 8 bases. The CDR3 consists of 22 residues. Germline CDR1 reads SNHLY; CDR2 reads FYNNEI. J gave up 0 bases and V 2 bases, and 23 bases lay outside the gene matches.